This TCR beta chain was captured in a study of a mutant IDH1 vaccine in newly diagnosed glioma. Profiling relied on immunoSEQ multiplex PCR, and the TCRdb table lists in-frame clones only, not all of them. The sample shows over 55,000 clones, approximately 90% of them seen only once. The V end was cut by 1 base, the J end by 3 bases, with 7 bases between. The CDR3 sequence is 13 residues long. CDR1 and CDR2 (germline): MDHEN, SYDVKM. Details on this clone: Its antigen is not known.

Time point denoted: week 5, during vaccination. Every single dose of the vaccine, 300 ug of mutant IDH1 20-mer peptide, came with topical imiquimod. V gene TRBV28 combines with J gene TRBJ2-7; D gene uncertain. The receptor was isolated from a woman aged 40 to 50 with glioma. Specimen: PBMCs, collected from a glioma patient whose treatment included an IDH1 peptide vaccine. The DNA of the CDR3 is TGTGCCAGCAGTTTATCGTCCAGCTACGAGCAGTACTTC. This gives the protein CASSLSSSYEQYF.